What follows are 10 T cell receptor beta chains derived from one specimen sequenced in a study of response to subunit inactivated influenza vaccine. One entry per CDR3 protein results from TCRdb running MiXCR on the RT-PCR reads. The data show roughly 290,000 distinct CDR3 sequences, roughly 22% seen once. The specimen was PBMCs from blood, collected less than 22 months after vaccination. The receptors were gathered from a man aged 45-69 years who received an inactivated influenza vaccine.

The chain carries TRBV12-3 or TRBV12-4 and TRBJ2-3; 9 bases map to TRBD2. The CDR3 runs 16 residues. V gave up 3 bases and J gave up 5 bases; unmatched junction bases: 9. CDR3 amino acids: CASSFSRGSGGDTQYF. CDR3 in DNA: TGTGCCAGCAGTTTTTCACGGGGTAGCGGGGGAGATACGCAGTATTTT.

The chain combines TRBV11-2 with TRBJ1-2; D ambiguous. The CDR3 covers 12 residues. V lost 1 base to trimming and J lost 12 bases, with 12 bases between them. Germline CDR1 reads SGHAT; CDR2 reads FQNNGV. This chain's CDR3 is CASSLGHQAHTF. In DNA, the CDR3 is TGTGCCAGCAGCTTAGGGCACCAAGCCCACACCTTC.

This clonotype occurred a few times. V gene TRBV12-3 or TRBV12-4 combines with J gene TRBJ2-1, with 9 bases that match TRBD2. Unmatched junction bases numbered 14, after V lost 1 base and J lost 10 bases. The CDR3 loop spans 17 amino acids. CDR3 region: CASSLVLPSGTTKEQFF. The CDR3 nucleotides are TGTGCCAGCAGTTTAGTCCTTCCTAGCGGGACCACAAAAGAGCAGTTCTTC.

This clonotype was observed a handful of times. The V call is TRBV27, the J call TRBJ1-6, with TRBD1 matching over 7 bases. Germline V gives CDR1 MNHEY, CDR2 SMNVEV (reference sequence). The CDR3 is 15 amino acids. V dropped 5 bases and J dropped 9; count of bases not matched to a gene: 10. CDR3 region: CASSLNPTGPSPLHF. The CDR3 nucleotides are TGTGCCAGCAGTCTCAACCCGACAGGGCCTTCACCCCTCCACTTT.

This clonotype was counted between two and nine times. The genes are TRBV24-1 and TRBJ2-3, with D hard to call. CDR3 length: 14 residues. The ends were cut back, 7 bases at V and 2 bases at J, with 12 bases in the middle. Per germline, CDR1 KGHDR and CDR2 SFDVKD. This CDR3 is CATSPKEFTDTQYF. In DNA form, the CDR3 reads TGTGCCACCAGCCCAAAGGAGTTCACAGATACGCAGTATTTT.

This clonotype was detected ten times or more. This sequence joins TRBV12-3 or TRBV12-4 and TRBJ1-5, with D unclear. The CDR3 extends over 14 amino acids. The germline V and J ends were trimmed by 2 bases and 4 bases, with 9 bases remaining between them. The CDR3 loop reads CASSLSEGNQPQHF. The CDR3 DNA sequence: TGTGCCAGCAGTTTAAGCGAAGGGAATCAGCCCCAGCATTTT.

The chain uses TRBV7-6 and TRBJ2-5; no reliable D call. Trimming took off 2 bases at V and 0 bases at J, with 4 bases between the two ends. The CDR3 has 13 amino acids. Germline V gene lookup returns CDR1 SGHVS and CDR2 FNYEAQ. The CDR3 nucleotides are TGTGCCAGCAGCTTATCCAACCAAGAGACCCAGTACTTC. This gives the protein CASSLSNQETQYF.

The table lists this clonotype with a count of one. This chain links TRBV29-1 with TRBJ2-5; TRBD2 matches at 13 bases. The CDR3 is 16 amino acids. The ends lost 6 bases at V and 0 bases at J; junction bases unmatched: 7. Germline CDR1 SQVTM, CDR2 ANQGSEA. In DNA form, the CDR3 reads TGCAGCGTGTGGACTAGCGGGGGTATCTACCAAGAGACCCAGTACTTC. Amino acid sequence: CSVWTSGGIYQETQYF.

This clonotype was picked up many times. This rearrangement joins TRBV28 to TRBJ1-1; possible D gene TRBD1, 5 bases. CDR3 length equals 13 residues. Looked up from germline, CDR1 is MDHEN and CDR2 is SYDVKM. Trimming shortened V by 3 bases and J by 0 bases, and 5 bases separated the two germline ends. The CDR3 nucleotides read TGTGCCAGCAGTTTCAGGGTGAACACTGAAGCTTTCTTT. Its translation is CASSFRVNTEAFF.

This chain uses TRBV5-1 with TRBJ2-5, with 10 bases aligning to TRBD2. The length of the CDR3 is 16 residues. J gave up 2 bases and V 4 bases, and 8 bases lay outside the gene matches. Germline V CDR1 and CDR2: SGHRS, YFSETQ. The CDR3 nucleotides read TGCGCCAGCAGCCAAAGAGAACTAGCGGGGCAAGAGACCCAGTACTTC. Translation gives CASSQRELAGQETQYF.